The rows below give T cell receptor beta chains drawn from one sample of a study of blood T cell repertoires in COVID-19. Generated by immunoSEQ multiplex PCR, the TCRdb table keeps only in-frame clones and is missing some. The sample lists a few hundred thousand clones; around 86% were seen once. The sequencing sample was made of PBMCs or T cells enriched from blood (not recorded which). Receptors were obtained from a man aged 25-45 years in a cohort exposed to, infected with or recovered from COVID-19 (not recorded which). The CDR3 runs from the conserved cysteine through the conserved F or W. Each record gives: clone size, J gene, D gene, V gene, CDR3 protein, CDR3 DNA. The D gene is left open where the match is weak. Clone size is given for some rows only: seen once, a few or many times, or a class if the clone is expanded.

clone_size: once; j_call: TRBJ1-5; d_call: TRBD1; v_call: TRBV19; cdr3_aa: CASTLDRNQPQHF; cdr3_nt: TGTGCCAGTACCCTGGACAGGAATCAGCCCCAGCATTTT
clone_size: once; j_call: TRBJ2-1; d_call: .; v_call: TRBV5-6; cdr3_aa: CASSLGAGDSYNEQFF; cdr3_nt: TGTGCCAGCAGCTTGGGGGCGGGTGACTCCTACAATGAGCAGTTCTTC
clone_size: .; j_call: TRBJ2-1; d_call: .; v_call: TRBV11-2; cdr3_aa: CASRLPGLDEQFF; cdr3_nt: TGTGCCAGCAGGTTACCAGGGTTGGATGAGCAGTTCTTC
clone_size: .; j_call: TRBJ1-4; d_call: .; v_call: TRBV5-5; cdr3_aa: CASTGRVGPNEKLFF; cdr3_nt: TGTGCCAGCACCGGGAGAGTGGGACCTAATGAAAAACTGTTTTTT
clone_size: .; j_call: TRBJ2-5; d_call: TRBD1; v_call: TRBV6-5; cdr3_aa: CATAGGTGAIGTQYF; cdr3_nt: TGTGCCACAGCCGGTGGGACAGGGGCGATTGGGACCCAGTACTTC
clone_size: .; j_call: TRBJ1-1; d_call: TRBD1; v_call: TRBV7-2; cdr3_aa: CASSFWMKGALEGETEAFF; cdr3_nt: TGTGCCAGCAGCTTCTGGATGAAGGGGGCGCTAGAGGGAGAAACTGAAGCTTTCTTT
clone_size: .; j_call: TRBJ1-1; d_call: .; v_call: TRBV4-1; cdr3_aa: CASSRGGNTEAFF; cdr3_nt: TGCGCCAGCAGCCGCGGGGGGAACACTGAAGCTTTCTTT
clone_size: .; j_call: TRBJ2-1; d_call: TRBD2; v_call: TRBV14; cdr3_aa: CASSLAGSNEQFF; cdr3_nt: TGTGCCAGCAGCCTAGCGGGATCCAATGAGCAGTTCTTC
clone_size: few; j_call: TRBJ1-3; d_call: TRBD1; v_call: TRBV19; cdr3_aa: CASTTGTGRLLSGNTIYF; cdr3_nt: TGTGCCAGTACCACGGGGACAGGAAGGTTACTCTCTGGAAACACCATATATTTT
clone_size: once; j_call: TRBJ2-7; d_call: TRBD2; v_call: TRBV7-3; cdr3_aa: CASSAGLAGIYEQYF; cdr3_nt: TGTGCCAGCAGCGCGGGACTAGCTGGGATCTACGAGCAGTACTTC
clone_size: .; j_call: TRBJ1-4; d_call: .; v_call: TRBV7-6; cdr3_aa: CASSLSGLGNEKLFF; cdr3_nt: TGTGCCAGCAGCTTATCAGGGTTAGGGAATGAAAAACTGTTTTTT
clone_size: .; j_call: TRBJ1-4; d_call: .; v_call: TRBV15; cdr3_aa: CATSSRHNYEKLFF; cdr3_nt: TGTGCCACCAGCAGTCGCCACAATTATGAAAAACTGTTTTTT
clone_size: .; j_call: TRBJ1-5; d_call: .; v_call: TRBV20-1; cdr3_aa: CSASHPLYPGVGNQPQHF; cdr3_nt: TGCAGTGCTAGTCACCCCCTCTATCCCGGGGTAGGCAATCAGCCCCAGCATTTT
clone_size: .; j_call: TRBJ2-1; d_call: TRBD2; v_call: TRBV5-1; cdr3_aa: CASSPGLAGANEQFF; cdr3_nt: TGCGCCAGCAGCCCCGGACTAGCGGGAGCTAATGAGCAGTTCTTC
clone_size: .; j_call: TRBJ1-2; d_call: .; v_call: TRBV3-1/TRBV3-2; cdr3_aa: CASSQGDIYGYTF; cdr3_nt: TGTGCCAGCAGCCAAGGGGACATCTATGGCTACACCTTC
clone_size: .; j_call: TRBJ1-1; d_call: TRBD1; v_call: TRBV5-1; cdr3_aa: CASSSRQGAVGTEAFF; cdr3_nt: TGCGCCAGCAGCTCAAGACAGGGGGCCGTGGGCACTGAAGCTTTCTTT
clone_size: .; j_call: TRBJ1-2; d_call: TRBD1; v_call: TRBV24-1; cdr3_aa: CATSSKGQGAAYYGYTF; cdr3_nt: TGTGCCACCAGTTCTAAGGGACAGGGGGCGGCCTACTATGGCTACACCTTC
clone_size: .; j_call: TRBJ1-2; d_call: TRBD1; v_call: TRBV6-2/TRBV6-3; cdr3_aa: CASSRPTGSGGYTF; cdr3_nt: TGTGCCAGCAGTAGACCGACAGGGTCGGGTGGCTACACCTTC
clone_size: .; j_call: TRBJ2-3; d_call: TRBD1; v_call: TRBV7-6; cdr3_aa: CASSHGTGRDTQYF; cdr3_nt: TGTGCCAGCAGCCACGGGACAGGGCGAGATACGCAGTATTTT
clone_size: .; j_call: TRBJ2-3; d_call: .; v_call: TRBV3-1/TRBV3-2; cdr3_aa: CASSQVASVGTDTQYF; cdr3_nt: TGTGCCAGCAGCCAGGTAGCTAGCGTGGGCACAGATACGCAGTATTTT
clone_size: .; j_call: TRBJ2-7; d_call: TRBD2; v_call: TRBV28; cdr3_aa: CASSLRQGLAHYEQYF; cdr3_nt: TGTGCCAGCAGTTTACGCCAGGGACTAGCACACTACGAGCAGTACTTC
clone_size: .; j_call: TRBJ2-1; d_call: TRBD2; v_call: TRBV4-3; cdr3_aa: CASSQDNWGTSRGEQFF; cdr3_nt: TGCGCCAGCAGCCAAGATAATTGGGGGACTAGCCGCGGTGAGCAGTTCTTC
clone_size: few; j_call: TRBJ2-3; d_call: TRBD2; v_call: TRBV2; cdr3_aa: CASSENLAGGPTSTDTQYF; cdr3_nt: TGTGCCAGCAGTGAAAACCTAGCGGGAGGGCCTACTAGCACAGATACGCAGTATTTT
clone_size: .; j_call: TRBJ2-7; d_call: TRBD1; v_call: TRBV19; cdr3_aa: CASSTGQGIAYEQYF; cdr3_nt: TGTGCCAGTAGTACAGGACAGGGGATCGCCTACGAGCAGTACTTC
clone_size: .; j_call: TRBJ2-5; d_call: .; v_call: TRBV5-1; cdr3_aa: CASSFQGGLETQYF; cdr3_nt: TGCGCCAGCAGCTTTCAAGGAGGTCTGGAGACCCAGTACTTC
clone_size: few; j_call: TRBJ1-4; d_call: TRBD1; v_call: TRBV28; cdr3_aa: CASRPGTVNEKLFF; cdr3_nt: TGTGCCAGTAGGCCTGGGACAGTAAATGAAAAACTGTTTTTT
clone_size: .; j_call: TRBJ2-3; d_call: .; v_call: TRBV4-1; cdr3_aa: CASSHSGDTQYF; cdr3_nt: TGCGCCAGCAGCCATTCGGGAGATACGCAGTATTTT
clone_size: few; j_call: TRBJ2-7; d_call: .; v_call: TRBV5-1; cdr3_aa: CASSQIDRYEQYF; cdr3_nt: TGCGCCAGCAGCCAGATAGACAGATACGAGCAGTACTTC
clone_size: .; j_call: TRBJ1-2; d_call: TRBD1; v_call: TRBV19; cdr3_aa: CASSRQGWSSYGYTF; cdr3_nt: TGTGCCAGTAGCCGACAGGGTTGGTCTTCCTATGGCTACACCTTC
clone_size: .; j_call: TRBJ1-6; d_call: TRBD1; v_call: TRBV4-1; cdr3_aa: CASSQKKTGTGSSPLHF; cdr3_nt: TGCGCCAGCAGCCAAAAAAAGACCGGGACAGGCTCTTCACCCCTCCACTTT
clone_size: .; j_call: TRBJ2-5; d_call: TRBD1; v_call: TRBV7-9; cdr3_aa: CASRYGTGMSETQYF; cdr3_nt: TGTGCCAGCAGGTACGGGACAGGGATGTCGGAGACCCAGTACTTC
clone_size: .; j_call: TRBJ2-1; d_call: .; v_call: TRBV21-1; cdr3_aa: CASSKALAAYNEQFF; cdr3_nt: TGTGCCAGCAGCAAAGCGCTAGCGGCCTACAATGAGCAGTTCTTC
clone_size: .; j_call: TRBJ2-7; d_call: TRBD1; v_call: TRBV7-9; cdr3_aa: CASSSGTGFYEQYF; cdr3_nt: TGTGCCAGCAGCTCCGGGACAGGCTTCTACGAGCAGTACTTC
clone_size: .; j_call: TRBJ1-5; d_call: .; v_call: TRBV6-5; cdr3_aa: CASSPNRNQPQHF; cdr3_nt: TGTGCCAGCAGCCCCAATCGCAATCAGCCCCAGCATTTT
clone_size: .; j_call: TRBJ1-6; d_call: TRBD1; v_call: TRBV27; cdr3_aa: CASSQTGGGNSPLHF; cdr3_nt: TGTGCCAGCAGTCAGACAGGGGGCGGTAATTCACCCCTCCACTTT
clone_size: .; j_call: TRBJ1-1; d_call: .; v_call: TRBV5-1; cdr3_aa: CASSSRDGWDTEAFF; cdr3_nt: TGCGCCAGCAGCTCCCGGGATGGGTGGGACACTGAAGCTTTCTTT
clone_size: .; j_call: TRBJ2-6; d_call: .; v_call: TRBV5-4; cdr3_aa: CASSKGSHASGANVLTF; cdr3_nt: TGTGCCAGCAGCAAGGGGTCCCACGCATCGGGGGCCAACGTCCTGACTTTC
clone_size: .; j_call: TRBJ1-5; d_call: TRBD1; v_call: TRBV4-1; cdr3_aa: CASSQDPGQGDQPQHF; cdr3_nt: TGCGCCAGCAGCCAAGATCCGGGACAGGGGGATCAGCCCCAGCATTTT
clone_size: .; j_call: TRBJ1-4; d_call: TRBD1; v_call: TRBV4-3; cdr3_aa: CASSQGDRAMGNEKLFF; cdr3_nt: TGCGCCAGCAGCCAAGGGGACAGGGCGATGGGTAATGAAAAACTGTTTTTT
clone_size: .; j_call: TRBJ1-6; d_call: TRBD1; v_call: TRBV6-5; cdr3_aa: CASGDREESPLHF; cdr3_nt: TGTGCCAGCGGGGACAGGGAGGAGTCACCCCTCCACTTT
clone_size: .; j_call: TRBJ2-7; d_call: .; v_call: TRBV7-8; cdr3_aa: CASSYNRVYGSYEQYF; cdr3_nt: TGTGCCAGCAGCTACAACAGGGTTTACGGGTCCTACGAGCAGTACTTC
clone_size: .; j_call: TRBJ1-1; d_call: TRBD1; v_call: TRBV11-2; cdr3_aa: CASSLIVVRGPSRHTEAFF; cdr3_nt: TGTGCCAGCAGCTTAATAGTGGTCAGGGGGCCGTCGCGCCACACTGAAGCTTTCTTT
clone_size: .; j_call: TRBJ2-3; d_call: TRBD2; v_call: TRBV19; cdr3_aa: CASKGLAGGQDTQYF; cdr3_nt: TGTGCCAGCAAGGGACTAGCGGGAGGGCAGGATACGCAGTATTTT
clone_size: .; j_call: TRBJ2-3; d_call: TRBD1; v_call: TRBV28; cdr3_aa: CASSFPPVGQGRIMVTDTQYF; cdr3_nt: TGTGCCAGCAGTTTCCCTCCGGTGGGACAGGGGAGGATCATGGTCACAGATACGCAGTATTTT
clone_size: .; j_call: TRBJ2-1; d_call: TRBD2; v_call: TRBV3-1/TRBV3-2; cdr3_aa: CASSPRGSASGLAVRTSYNEQFF; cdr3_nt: TGTGCCAGCAGCCCGCGAGGGTCCGCTTCGGGACTAGCGGTCAGGACCTCCTACAATGAGCAGTTCTTC
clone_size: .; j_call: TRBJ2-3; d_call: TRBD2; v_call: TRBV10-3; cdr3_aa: CAISGLAERTDTQYF; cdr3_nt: TGTGCCATCAGTGGGCTAGCGGAACGCACAGATACGCAGTATTTT